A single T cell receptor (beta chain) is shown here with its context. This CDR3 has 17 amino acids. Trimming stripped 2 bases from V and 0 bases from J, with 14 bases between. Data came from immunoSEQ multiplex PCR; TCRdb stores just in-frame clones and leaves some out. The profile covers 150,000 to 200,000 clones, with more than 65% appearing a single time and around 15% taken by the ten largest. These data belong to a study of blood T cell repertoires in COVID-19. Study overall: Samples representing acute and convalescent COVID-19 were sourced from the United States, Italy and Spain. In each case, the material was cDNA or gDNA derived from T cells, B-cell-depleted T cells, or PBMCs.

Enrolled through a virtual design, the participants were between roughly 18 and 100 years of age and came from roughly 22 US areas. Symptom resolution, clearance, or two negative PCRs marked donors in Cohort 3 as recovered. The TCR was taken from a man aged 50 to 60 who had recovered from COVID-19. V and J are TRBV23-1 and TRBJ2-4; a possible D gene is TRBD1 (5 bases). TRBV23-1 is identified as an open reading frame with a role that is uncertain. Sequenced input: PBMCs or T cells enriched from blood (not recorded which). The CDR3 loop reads CASSQPPGILAKNIQYF. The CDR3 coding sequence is TGCGCCAGCAGTCAACCCCCAGGGATCCTAGCCAAAAACATTCAGTACTTC.